This TCR beta chain stems from a study of T-cell memory formation after mild COVID-19. General observations from the study: Contracting clones, day 15 to 85, had balanced CD4/CD8, and later expanders favored CD4+. Proof of SARS-CoV-2 specificity was absent for the second-wave clones that crested on day 37.

Notes on this clonotype: Its antigen is undetermined.

5'RACE with constant-segment primers built TCRalpha and TCRbeta cDNA libraries with UMIs. In TCRdb, the 5' RACE reads were re-called with MiXCR into one record per CDR3 protein. This table holds around 200,000 distinct CDR3 sequences, about 27% found once. What was sequenced was PBMCs or a T cell subset sorted from them (not recorded which). This TCR derives from an adult woman who had mild COVID-19 (a few samples of this study predate the infection). Cell type and time point are not known.

The CDR3 sequence: CASSLEIRGANEKLFF. The CDR3 DNA reads as TGTGCCAGCAGCTTAGAAATTAGAGGGGCTAATGAAAAACTGTTTTTT. The chain links TRBV7-2 to TRBJ1-4, with TRBD1 as a possible D gene (5 bases). CDR3 length equals 16 residues. The germline gives CDR1 SGHTA, CDR2 FQGNSA. Deletions cut 1 base from V and 3 bases from J, with 12 bases between.